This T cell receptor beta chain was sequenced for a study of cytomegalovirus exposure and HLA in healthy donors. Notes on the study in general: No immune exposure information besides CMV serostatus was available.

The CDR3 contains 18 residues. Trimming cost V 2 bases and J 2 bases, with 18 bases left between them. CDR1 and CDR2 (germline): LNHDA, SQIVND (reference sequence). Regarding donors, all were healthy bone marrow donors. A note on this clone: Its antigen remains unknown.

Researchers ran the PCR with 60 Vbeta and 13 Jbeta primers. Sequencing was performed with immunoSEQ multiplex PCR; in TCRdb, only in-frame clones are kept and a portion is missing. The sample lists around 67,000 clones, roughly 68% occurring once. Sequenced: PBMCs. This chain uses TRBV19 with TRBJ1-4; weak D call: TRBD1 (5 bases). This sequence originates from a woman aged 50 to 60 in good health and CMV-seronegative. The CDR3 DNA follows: TGTGCCAGTAGTATATTTAGACAGACCGACGCCACTAATGAAAAACTGTTTTTT. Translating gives CASSIFRQTDATNEKLFF.